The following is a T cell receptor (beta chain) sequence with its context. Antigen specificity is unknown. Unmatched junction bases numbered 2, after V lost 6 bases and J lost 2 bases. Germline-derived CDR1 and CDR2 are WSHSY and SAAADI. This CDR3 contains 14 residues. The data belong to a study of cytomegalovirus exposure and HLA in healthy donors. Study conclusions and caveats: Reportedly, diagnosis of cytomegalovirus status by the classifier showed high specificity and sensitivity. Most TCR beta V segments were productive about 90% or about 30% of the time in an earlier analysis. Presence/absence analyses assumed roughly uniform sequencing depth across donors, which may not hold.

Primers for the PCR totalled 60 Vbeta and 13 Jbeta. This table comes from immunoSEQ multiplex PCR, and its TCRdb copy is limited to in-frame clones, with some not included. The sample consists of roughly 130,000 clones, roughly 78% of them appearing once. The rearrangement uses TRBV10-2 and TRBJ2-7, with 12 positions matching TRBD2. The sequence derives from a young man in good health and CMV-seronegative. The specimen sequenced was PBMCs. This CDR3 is CASRGLAGPYEQYF. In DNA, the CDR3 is TGCGCCAGCAGAGGACTAGCGGGACCCTACGAGCAGTACTTC.